The rows below give T cell receptor beta chains drawn from one sample of a study of shared clonotypes between healthy human individuals. Assay: immunoSEQ multiplex PCR; the TCRdb copy retains only in-frame clones and omits some. Here the sample spans over a million clones, around three quarters being singletons. Input material: memory CD4+ T cells from PBMCs. The receptors were gathered from a man in his late teens or twenties in good health. Some clones in this sample may be carry-over from other donors' samples. Each CDR3 is given with its conserved first and last residue. The D gene is left open where the match is weak. Clone sizes are given selectively: once, few, many, or a class where the clone is expanded.

d_call	v_call	clone_size	j_call	cdr3_nt	cdr3_aa
.	TRBV5-1	.	TRBJ2-1	TGCGCCAGCAGCCTGGGGCCGGGGGAAAATGTGGAGCAGTTCTTC	CASSLGPGENVEQFF
.	TRBV5-4	.	TRBJ2-5	TGTGCCTCAGGGAATGGGCCGGGTGGGCAGACCCAGTACTTC	CASGNGPGGQTQYF
.	TRBV5-4	.	TRBJ1-2	TGTGCCAGCAGCCGTGGGGACGGAGCTAACTATGGCTACACCTTC	CASSRGDGANYGYTF
TRBD2	TRBV5-1	.	TRBJ2-2	TGCGCCAGCAGCTTCTTCCAAGCGGGGATCACCGGGGAGCTGTTTTTT	CASSFFQAGITGELFF
TRBD2	TRBV6-5	.	TRBJ2-7	TGTGCCGCACGAGCCCCGGCTAGCGGGACTTGGGAGCAGTACTTC	CAARAPASGTWEQYF
.	TRBV2	.	TRBJ1-3	TGTGCCAGCAGTGGTCAGGAGGGAAACACCATATATTTT	CASSGQEGNTIYF
.	TRBV11-2	few	TRBJ1-1	TGTGCCAGCAGCTTAGAGGGAAGGGGCACTGAAGCTTTCTTT	CASSLEGRGTEAFF
TRBD2	TRBV5-6	.	TRBJ2-3	TGTGCCAGCAGCCGACCTTACGGACTAGCGGGAGGGTCAGATACGCAGTATTTT	CASSRPYGLAGGSDTQYF
TRBD2	TRBV5-4	.	TRBJ2-5	TGTGCCAGCAGCTTCGGACTAGCGGGAGAAGAGACCCAGTACTTC	CASSFGLAGEETQYF
.	TRBV7-2	.	TRBJ1-2	TGTGCCAGCAGCTTAGCGGGATTTCTGAACTATGGCTACACCTTC	CASSLAGFLNYGYTF
TRBD2	TRBV10-3	.	TRBJ2-1	TGTGCCATCAAAGGCACAAGCGGGAGGATAGATGAGCAGTTCTTC	CAIKGTSGRIDEQFF
TRBD1	TRBV5-1	.	TRBJ2-1	TGCGCCAGCAGCTTGGTCAGGGGGATCCACAATGAGCAGTTCTTC	CASSLVRGIHNEQFF
TRBD2	TRBV13	.	TRBJ2-7	TGTGCCAGCAGCTTACGGCTAACTGGGACTAAAAACTACGAGCAGTACTTC	CASSLRLTGTKNYEQYF
.	TRBV29-1	.	TRBJ1-3	TGCAGCGTTGAGGCAGGCGGCTCTGGAAACACCATATATTTT	CSVEAGGSGNTIYF
TRBD1	TRBV29-1	many	TRBJ1-1	TGCAGCGTTCTTACAGGGGGAACTGAAGCTTTCTTT	CSVLTGGTEAFF
.	TRBV5-1	.	TRBJ2-3	TGCGCCAGCAGCTTCAGCGCGAACACAGATACGCAGTATTTT	CASSFSANTDTQYF
.	TRBV5-1	.	TRBJ2-5	TGCGCCAGCAGCTTGGTGGCAGGGGCGAACCAAGAGACCCAGTACTTC	CASSLVAGANQETQYF
.	TRBV2	.	TRBJ2-5	TGTGCCAGCAGTTACGTACAGGGAGGGGAGACCCAGTACTTC	CASSYVQGGETQYF
TRBD2	TRBV18	.	TRBJ2-5	TGTGCCAGCTCACTGAATCGGGGGGATGAGGGCCAGTACTTC	CASSLNRGDEGQYF
TRBD1	TRBV30	.	TRBJ1-2	TGTGCCTGGAGTGCGGGGACAGGGGGCTATGGCTACACCTTC	CAWSAGTGGYGYTF
.	TRBV20-1	few	TRBJ1-1	TGCAGTGCTCACCCCCAGGTTGAAGCTTTCTTT	CSAHPQVEAFF
.	TRBV7-9	.	TRBJ2-5	TGTGCCAGCAGGGGACCCGTGGAGACCCAGTACTTC	CASRGPVETQYF
.	TRBV5-5	.	TRBJ1-1	TGTGCCAGCAGCTACCGGGGCGGAATGAACACTGAAGCTTTCTTT	CASSYRGGMNTEAFF
.	TRBV4-2	.	TRBJ2-3	TGTGCCAGCAGCCGGGACCTAGCACAAAACACAGATACGCAGTATTTT	CASSRDLAQNTDTQYF
.	TRBV2	.	TRBJ2-2	TGTGCCAGCAGAGAGACCAACACCGGGGAGCTGTTTTTT	CASRETNTGELFF
.	TRBV28	.	TRBJ2-2	TGTGCCAGCAGTAAACAACCGCCCGGGGAGCTGTTTTTT	CASSKQPPGELFF
.	TRBV29-1	.	TRBJ2-7	TGCAGCGTTGAAGATAGGGGAGAGCAGTACTTC	CSVEDRGEQYF
.	TRBV9	.	TRBJ1-5	TGTGCCAGCAGCGTTTGGGGGAGGGGTCAGCCCCAGCATTTT	CASSVWGRGQPQHF
TRBD2	TRBV7-2	once	TRBJ2-2	TGTGCCAGCAGCCTTCGACTAGCGGTAAACACCGGGGAGCTGTTTTTT	CASSLRLAVNTGELFF
TRBD1	TRBV19	.	TRBJ2-2	TGTGCCAGTAGTCTCCTCCGACAGGGGTACACCGGGGAGCTGTTTTTT	CASSLLRQGYTGELFF
.	TRBV5-4	.	TRBJ1-2	TGTGCCAGCAGCCATAAGGACGGCGGCTACACCTTC	CASSHKDGGYTF
.	TRBV9	.	TRBJ1-1	TGTGCCAGCAGCGTACAGGGCTCGAACACTGAAGCTTTCTTT	CASSVQGSNTEAFF
TRBD1	TRBV27	few	TRBJ2-1	TGTGCCAGCAGGGGGACAGGGGAGAATGAGCAGTTCTTC	CASRGTGENEQFF
.	TRBV20-1	.	TRBJ2-1	TGCAGTGCTGCCTCAGGTGGTGAGCAGTTCTTC	CSAASGGEQFF
.	TRBV5-6	.	TRBJ1-2	TGTGCCAGCAGCGTCCACGTCGATGGCTACACCTTC	CASSVHVDGYTF
.	TRBV2	.	TRBJ2-6	TGTGCCAGCAGGTTTACCCTCTCTGGGGCCAACGTCCTGACTTTC	CASRFTLSGANVLTF
.	TRBV20-1	.	TRBJ2-7	TGCAGTGCGGCCGGGGCCTACGAGCAGTACTTC	CSAAGAYEQYF
.	TRBV6-1	.	TRBJ1-5	TGTGCCAGCAGTCCCCTGGCCGGCCACAATCAGCCCCAGCATTTT	CASSPLAGHNQPQHF
TRBD2	TRBV18	.	TRBJ2-2	TGTGCCAGCTCACAGGTGATAGCGGGAACGAACACCGGGGAGCTGTTTTTT	CASSQVIAGTNTGELFF
.	TRBV28	.	TRBJ2-5	TGTGCCAGCACCACTCTGGGGCGGGACGAGACCCAGTACTTC	CASTTLGRDETQYF
.	TRBV13	.	TRBJ2-1	TGTGCCAGCAGCTTAGATCGGAGACGGAATGAGCAGTTCTTC	CASSLDRRRNEQFF
.	TRBV18	once	TRBJ1-3	TGTGCCAGCTCACCCTTGCCAGGGCCAAACTCTGGAAACACCATATATTTT	CASSPLPGPNSGNTIYF
.	TRBV5-1	.	TRBJ2-1	TGCGCCAGCAACAGCGGAGACTCCTACAATGAGCAGTTCTTC	CASNSGDSYNEQFF
TRBD2	TRBV15	.	TRBJ2-7	TGTGCCACCAGCAGAGATACCCGGGGAGGGTCCTCCTACGAGCAGTACTTC	CATSRDTRGGSSYEQYF
.	TRBV30	.	TRBJ2-5	TGTGCCTGGAGTGTACCAACGGGGTGGGGGGAGACCCAGTACTTC	CAWSVPTGWGETQYF
TRBD1	TRBV30	.	TRBJ2-2	TGTGCCTGGAGTGGGCAGGGGGCAGGTGGGGAGCTGTTTTTT	CAWSGQGAGGELFF
.	TRBV27	.	TRBJ2-7	TGTGCCAGCAGTTTATACAGGAAAAGCTCCTACGAGCAGTACTTC	CASSLYRKSSYEQYF
.	TRBV11-2	.	TRBJ2-7	TGTGCCAGCAGCTTAACTATCCGTAACTACGAGCAGTACTTC	CASSLTIRNYEQYF
.	TRBV2	few	TRBJ2-2	TGTGCCAGCATGAGACAACCGACCGGGGAGCTGTTTTTT	CASMRQPTGELFF
.	TRBV5-4	.	TRBJ1-2	TGTGCCAGCAGCTTGGAGGTTCGGGCGGGCTATGGCTACACCTTC	CASSLEVRAGYGYTF